Reported below is one T cell receptor beta chain. Library preparation for TCR beta used quantitative 5'-RACE with molecular barcodes. TCRdb re-derived calls from the 5' RACE reads in MiXCR, one entry per CDR3 protein. The sample shows a few hundred thousand distinct CDR3 sequences, roughly 10% of them seen only once. These data belong to a study of CD8 T cells in ankylosing spondylitis. CDR3 length equals 16 residues. Trimming removed 7 bases from V and 0 bases from J, with 17 bases in between. Sequencing used blood, either unsorted or a sorted T cell fraction (not recorded which). The clonotype comes from a female donor with ankylosing spondylitis or in good health (not recorded which). The chain carries TRBV12-3 or TRBV12-4 and TRBJ2-3; weak D call: TRBD2 (5 bases). CDR3 DNA sequence: TGTGCCAGCACCCTGGATCGGACGGGAAGCACAGATACGCAGTATTTT. Its protein is CASTLDRTGSTDTQYF.